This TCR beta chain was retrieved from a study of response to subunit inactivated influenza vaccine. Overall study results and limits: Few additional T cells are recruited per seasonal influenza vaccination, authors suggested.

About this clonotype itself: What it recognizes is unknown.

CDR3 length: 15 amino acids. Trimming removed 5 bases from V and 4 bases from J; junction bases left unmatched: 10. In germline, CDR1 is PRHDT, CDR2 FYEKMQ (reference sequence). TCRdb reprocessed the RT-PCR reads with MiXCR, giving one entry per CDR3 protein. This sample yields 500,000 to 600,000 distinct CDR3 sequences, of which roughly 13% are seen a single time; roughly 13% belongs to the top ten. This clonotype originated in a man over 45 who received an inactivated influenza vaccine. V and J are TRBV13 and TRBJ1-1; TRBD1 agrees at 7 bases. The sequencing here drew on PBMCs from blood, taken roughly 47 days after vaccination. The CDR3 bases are TGTGCCAGCAGCCCAGGGGGGCAGGGGGGCACTGAAGCTTTCTTT. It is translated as CASSPGGQGGTEAFF.